The clone carrying this T cell receptor beta chain occurred a few times. Its target is unknown. This CDR3 contains 15 residues. Trimming removed 6 bases from V and 0 bases from J, with 14 bases in between. Germline V gene sequence: CDR1 SGHTA, CDR2 FQGNSA. The data stem from a study of T cells after yellow fever vaccination. Whole-study findings and limits: CD4 and CD8 compartments shared a small share of clonotypes, likely from convergent recombination. Highly abundant clonotypes carried over from the bulk population could end up in FACS-sorted repertoires as contaminants. Subsequent to the booster, the majority of primary-vaccination clones reappeared (roughly 96% CD4, about 90% CD8).

UMIs and a universal primer site were added when TCR cDNA was made by 5'RACE template switching. TCRdb itself ran the 5' RACE reads through MiXCR, one entry per CDR3 protein. The profile covers some 600,000 distinct CDR3 sequences, with 17% appearing a single time and roughly 17% taken by the ten largest. The sequence derives from a man aged 18 to 30 who received the YFV17D yellow fever vaccine. The genes are TRBV7-2 and TRBJ1-1, with D unresolved. Sequenced here: PBMCs, sampled 5 days after the first yellow fever vaccination. CDR3 protein: CASSPSSQMNTEAFF. The CDR3 DNA follows: TGTGCCAGCAGTCCCTCCTCGCAGATGAACACTGAAGCTTTCTTT.